The entry below gives a single T cell receptor (beta chain) sequence along with its context. What it recognizes is unknown. Each sorted fraction was over 95% pure. Isolated RNA was reverse transcribed in full, so expressed TCRB transcripts were sequenced. Clones were sequenced by immunoSEQ multiplex PCR, and TCRdb holds only the in-frame ones, with some missing. The data show hundreds of thousands of clones, about an eighth seen once. This CDR3 contains 14 residues. V shed 5 bases and J shed 0 bases, with 11 bases lying between them. Germline V gives CDR1 SEHNR, CDR2 FQNEAQ (reference sequence). The data originate from a study of beta chain features in type 1 diabetes. Broader study findings: Shorter TCRB CDR3s, moderately but significantly so, marked every one of the four CD4+ subsets in Type 1 diabetes patients. For patients, the naive, central memory and Treg TCRB repertoires appeared more alike than for healthy donors. Patients and controls would be equally affected if PCR favored shorter templates.

The TCR comes from a man between 18 and 29 years old with type 1 diabetes. V usage is TRBV7-9 and J usage is TRBJ2-7; D may be TRBD1 or TRBD2 (5 bases each). The sample taken for sequencing was naive CD4+ T cells from blood. Written as DNA, the CDR3 is TGTGCCAGCAGCGGGACGGGGAGCTCCTACGAGCAGTACTTC. Translated, it gives CASSGTGSSYEQYF.